The 21 T cell receptor beta chains below were found in one sample sequenced in a study of T cell repertoires in cytomegalovirus infection. TCRdb independently ran MiXCR on the reads; one entry per CDR3 protein. The data show around 450,000 distinct CDR3 sequences, 31% seen once. Sequenced: PBMCs. These receptor sequences come from a human donor in good health (CMV status not recorded). Some clones in this sample may be carry-over from other donors' samples.

This clonotype was counted ten times or more. This sequence joins TRBV7-2 and TRBJ2-3; D may be TRBD2 (7 bases). The CDR3 runs 15 residues. Trimming left V 11 bases short and J 0 bases short, with 18 bases between. Germline V gives CDR1 SGHTA, CDR2 FQGNSA. The CDR3 protein is CAGARRGPSTDTQYF. The CDR3 coding sequence is TGTGCCGGGGCAAGGCGGGGGCCGAGCACAGATACGCAGTATTTT.

This clonotype has more than one count but fewer than ten. The chain combines TRBV11-1 with TRBJ1-1; 7 nucleotides agree with TRBD1. The CDR3 extends over 18 amino acids. Trimming took 3 bases from V and 2 from J; bases not matched to a gene: 15. Germline CDR1 SGHAT, CDR2 FQDESV (reference sequence). In nucleotides, the CDR3 is TGTGCCAGCAGCTTGCGCCCTATTAGGGGACAGCTAAACACTGAAGCTTTCTTT. Translating gives CASSLRPIRGQLNTEAFF.

The J gene is TRBJ1-1, the V gene TRBV9; a possible D gene is TRBD1 (5 bases). The germline V gene encodes CDR1 SGDLS and CDR2 YYNGEE. The CDR3 length is 13 residues. Trimming shortened V by 4 bases and J by 8 bases, and 15 bases separated the two germline ends. Written as DNA, the CDR3 is TGTGCCAGCAGCTCAACATCGGGGGGGGAAGCTTTCTTT. Translated: CASSSTSGGEAFF.

This clonotype was found a few times. The genes are TRBV6-5 and TRBJ2-5, with 9 bases fitting TRBD2. V lost 2 bases to trimming and J lost 0 bases; unmatched junction nucleotides: 4. Germline loops: CDR1 MNHEY, CDR2 SVGAGI. The CDR3 length is 16 residues. CDR3 region: CASSYDLAGNQETQYF. The CDR3, as DNA: TGTGCCAGCAGTTACGATCTAGCGGGAAACCAAGAGACCCAGTACTTC.

V and J are TRBV11-2 and TRBJ2-1; D may correspond to TRBD1 or TRBD2 (5 bases each). Germline CDR1 SGHAT, CDR2 FQNNGV. The CDR3 is made up of 18 amino acids. Trimming stripped 4 bases from V and 0 bases from J, with 19 bases between. DNA of the CDR3: TGTGCCAGCAGCTCCATTAAAGGGACGCATAGCTCCTACAATGAGCAGTTCTTC. This sequence encodes CASSSIKGTHSSYNEQFF.

This clonotype was found once. Because the CDR3 is missing its conserved closing phenylalanine or tryptophan, this is likely a read error. J is TRBJ2-7 and V is TRBV6-2 or TRBV6-3; 9 bases match TRBD1. Germline trimming cut 7 bases from V and 5 bases from J; bases unmatched to any gene: 9. There are 14 residues in the CDR3. Germline V gives CDR1 MNHEY, CDR2 SVGEGT. The CDR3: CASTAPGQGNEQYC. As DNA, the CDR3 is TGTGCCAGCACCGCACCGGGACAGGGTAACGAGCAGTACTGC.

The rearrangement joins TRBV12-3 or TRBV12-4 to TRBJ1-5; 9 nucleotides line up with TRBD1. CDR3 length: 16 amino acids. V lost 3 bases and J lost 7; bases outside the gene matches: 10. CDR3 DNA: TGTGCCAGCAGTTTCTTCACAGGGGGCGGCTTGCAGCCCCAGCATTTT. It specifies CASSFFTGGGLQPQHF.

Details on this clonotype: In this CDR3 the conserved last residue, phenylalanine or tryptophan, is missing, so a read error is likely. The chain combines TRBV11-2 with TRBJ2-1, with 10 bases that match TRBD2. Germline CDR1 is SGHAT and CDR2 is FQNNGV. The CDR3 sequence is 14 residues long. V dropped 4 bases and J dropped 9; count of bases not matched to a gene: 6. The CDR3, as DNA: TGTGCCAGCAGCTCCCAGCGGGGGGGCACTGAGCAGTTCTTA. It is translated as CASSSQRGGTEQFL.

This clonotype occurred many times. The chain couples TRBV7-2 to TRBJ2-5; D possibly matches TRBD1 or TRBD2 (5 bases each). This CDR3 is built from 16 residues. Between the trimmed V and J ends, which lost 5 bases and 5 bases, there was a span of 21 bases. The germline gives CDR1 SGHTA, CDR2 FQGNSA. The CDR3 loop reads CASSPSGRISGETQYF. For the CDR3, the DNA is TGTGCCAGCAGCCCCAGCGGACGGATCTCAGGGGAGACCCAGTACTTC.

This clonotype has a count of ten or more. The genes are TRBV12-3 or TRBV12-4 and TRBJ2-7; 9 nucleotides line up with TRBD2. This CDR3 spans 13 amino acids. V lost 6 bases, J lost 5 bases, and 5 bases stayed unmatched. CDR3 in DNA: TGTGCCAGCAGCCTAGCGGGGCTGAACGAGCAGTACTTC. Protein: CASSLAGLNEQYF.

This clonotype appeared a few times. V and J are TRBV19 and TRBJ1-2; D is unresolved. The V gene lost 4 bases and the J gene lost 4 bases, with 4 bases spanning the gap. This CDR3 spans 11 amino acids. From germline, CDR1 is LNHDA and CDR2 SQIVND (reference sequence). The CDR3, as DNA: TGTGCCAGTAGTACCAGCTATGGCTACACCTTC. Its translation is CASSTSYGYTF.

The chain couples TRBV19 to TRBJ2-3; no firm D call. Germline CDR1 LNHDA, CDR2 SQIVND (reference sequence). This CDR3 is 14 amino acids long. Trimming cost V 1 base and J 2 bases, with 7 bases left between them. For the CDR3, the DNA is TGTGCCAGTAGTATAGGGGTCCTCACAGATACGCAGTATTTT. It codes for CASSIGVLTDTQYF.

This clonotype has just a few counts. The chain uses TRBV19 and TRBJ1-3; D ambiguous. Trimming removed 8 bases from V and 0 bases from J, with 11 bases in between. The germline V gene has CDR1 LNHDA and CDR2 SQIVND (reference sequence). CDR3 length equals 14 residues. The CDR3 loop is CASQSGASGNTIYF. The CDR3 region has the DNA TGTGCCAGTCAGTCGGGCGCCTCTGGAAACACCATATATTTT.

A remark on this clonotype: A much larger clone differs by one base, so this may be a read error. J is TRBJ1-2 and V is TRBV28; 7 bases agree with TRBD1. The germline V gene has CDR1 MDHEN and CDR2 SYDVKM. Trimming took 8 bases from V and 9 from J; bases not matched to a gene: 6. The CDR3 loop spans 11 amino acids. DNA of the CDR3: TGTGCCAGCTACAACAGGGGCAGCTACACCTTC. This translates into CASYNRGSYTF.

This chain joins TRBV5-4 and TRBJ2-1, with TRBD2 identical over 11 bases. Germline V gene lookup returns CDR1 SGHNT and CDR2 YYREEE (reference sequence). V dropped 4 bases and J dropped 0; count of bases not matched to a gene: 6. This CDR3 region has 17 residues. Here the CDR3 DNA reads TGTGCCAGCAGCCCGTTAGCGGGGGGGAGCTCCTACAATGAGCAGTTCTTC. Translating gives CASSPLAGGSSYNEQFF.

The chain has TRBV7-9 and TRBJ2-7; 7 bases match TRBD1. J was trimmed by 7 bases and V by 4 bases; bases with no gene match: 10. This CDR3 is built from 14 residues. The germline V gene has CDR1 SEHNR and CDR2 FQNEAQ (reference sequence). The CDR3: CASSSPGQWREQYF. Here the CDR3 DNA reads TGTGCCAGCAGCTCACCGGGACAGTGGAGGGAGCAGTACTTC.

This clonotype occurred a few times. V gene TRBV25-1 combines with J gene TRBJ2-7; the D is unclear. The CDR3 loop spans 14 amino acids. The germline gives CDR1 MGHDK, CDR2 SYGVNS. The V gene lost 5 bases and the J gene lost 7 bases, with 18 bases spanning the gap. CDR3: CASSWAGVAREQYF. Written as DNA, the CDR3 is TGTGCCAGCAGTTGGGCCGGAGTAGCTCGGGAGCAGTACTTC.

This clonotype was counted between two and nine times. The chain links TRBV7-6 to TRBJ2-3; D could derive from TRBD1 or TRBD2 (5 bases each). From germline, CDR1 is SGHVS and CDR2 FNYEAQ. V was pared by 1 base and J by 0 bases, with 20 bases between. The CDR3 runs to 19 residues. The CDR3 DNA is TGTGCCAGCAGCTTAGATGGCAGCGGACATAATCCTAGCACAGATACGCAGTATTTT. This codes for CASSLDGSGHNPSTDTQYF. The entire variable domain, with the rest obtained from reference TRBV7-6 and TRBJ2-3, is as follows: GAGVSQSPRYKVTKRGQDVALRCDPISGHVSLYWYRQALGQGPEFLTYFNYEAQQDKSGLPNDRFSAERPEGSISTLTIQRTEQRDSAMYRCASSLDGSGHNPSTDTQYFGPGTRLTVL.

This clonotype came up many times. This CDR3 is CASSQDPGGATIYTQYF. In DNA form, the CDR3 reads TGCGCCAGCAGCCAAGATCCGGGGGGGGCCACTATTTATACGCAGTATTTT. The chain joins TRBV4-1 to TRBJ2-3, with 8 bases aligning to TRBD2. V shed 0 bases, J shed 7 bases, and the junction held 12 bases outside the gene matches. This CDR3 contains 17 residues. CDR1 is MGHRA and CDR2 is YSYEKL in the germline V gene.

This chain links TRBV6-5 with TRBJ2-1, with TRBD2 matching over 7 bases. The CDR3 runs 11 residues. The J segment lost 9 bases and the V segment lost 8 bases, leaving 4 bases of the junction unmatched. The germline gives CDR1 MNHEY, CDR2 SVGAGI. CDR3 coding DNA: TGTGCCAGCCGGGGGGTAGGTGAGCAGTTCTTC. It yields the protein CASRGVGEQFF.

This clonotype was counted only a few times. V usage is TRBV29-1 and J usage is TRBJ1-5, with 8 positions matching TRBD1. The CDR3 spans 13 residues. The junction had 4 bases not matched to a gene; V was cut back by 3 bases and J by 6 bases. From germline, CDR1 is SQVTM and CDR2 ANQGSEA. This CDR3 reads CSVDTGQGQPQHF. The CDR3 DNA follows: TGCAGCGTTGATACAGGACAGGGTCAGCCCCAGCATTTT. Drawing the rest from reference TRBV29-1 and TRBJ1-5, the complete variable domain is SAVISQKPSRDICQRGTSLTIQCQVDSQVTMMFWYRQQPGQSLTLIATANQGSEATYESGFVIDKFPISRPNLTFSTLTVSNMSPEDSSIYLCSVDTGQGQPQHFGDGTRLSIL.